Each of the 28 T cell receptor beta chains below was sequenced from the same sample in a study of blood T cell repertoires in COVID-19. TCRdb's table, derived via immunoSEQ multiplex PCR, lists solely in-frame clones and lacks some. This sample has roughly 330,000 clones; about 89% occur once, and the top ten carry under 5.5%. The sequencing input was PBMCs or T cells enriched from blood (not recorded which). The receptors derive from a young woman who had recovered from COVID-19.

This chain connects TRBV2 to TRBJ1-1, with D uncertain. Germline loops: CDR1 SNHLY, CDR2 FYNNEI. The CDR3 is 12 residues long. The V end lost 6 bases, the J end lost 8 bases, and 13 bases lay between the germline ends. The CDR3 protein is CASRREQVEAFF. In nucleotides, the CDR3 is TGTGCCAGCAGGCGAGAGCAGGTAGAAGCTTTCTTT.

This clone was seen more than once but under ten times. This chain joins TRBV11-2 and TRBJ1-2; unclear D gene. From germline, CDR1 is SGHAT and CDR2 FQNNGV. Between the trimmed V and J ends, which lost 1 base and 0 bases, there was a span of 6 bases. The CDR3 is made up of 14 amino acids. The CDR3 DNA is TGTGCCAGCAGCTTAGGTAGAGCTAACTATGGCTACACCTTC. Translation gives CASSLGRANYGYTF.

The rearrangement joins TRBV6-1 to TRBJ1-2; 8 bases are shared with TRBD1. The CDR3 totals 16 residues. Unmatched junction bases numbered 11, after V lost 2 bases and J lost 6 bases. Germline CDR1 reads MNHNS; CDR2 reads SASEGT. This CDR3 reads CASSEFDRGWPDGYTF. The DNA for the CDR3 is TGTGCCAGCAGTGAATTTGACAGGGGCTGGCCGGATGGCTACACCTTC.

V usage is TRBV28 and J usage is TRBJ2-7; 10 nucleotides line up with TRBD1. This CDR3 contains 16 residues. Germline-derived CDR1 and CDR2 are MDHEN and SYDVKM. V trimming: 7 bases; J trimming: 0 bases; junction bases outside the gene matches: 9. CDR3 nucleotides: TGTGCCAGCACCTCTAGGACAGGGGGGAGCTCCTACGAGCAGTACTTC. Translation: CASTSRTGGSSYEQYF.

This chain uses TRBV28 with TRBJ1-4; maybe TRBD1 (5 bases). V lost 11 bases and J lost 13, with 17 bases in between. The CDR3 consists of 11 residues. Germline V gene sequence: CDR1 MDHEN, CDR2 SYDVKM. The CDR3 loop is CAVGTPGRLFF. CDR3 DNA: TGTGCCGTCGGGACTCCTGGTAGACTGTTTTTT.

The V and J genes are TRBV6-6 and TRBJ2-7; no definite D call. Trimming removed 2 bases from V and 6 bases from J, with 11 bases in between. The CDR3 sequence is 13 residues long. Per germline, CDR1 MNHNY and CDR2 SVGAGI (reference sequence). The DNA for the CDR3 is TGTGCCAGCAGTTACGCTGGATCGGGCGAGCAGTACTTC. Protein sequence: CASSYAGSGEQYF.

This clone has only a few counts. The genes are TRBV5-1 and TRBJ1-6; 8 bases map to TRBD1. The CDR3 is made up of 14 amino acids. CDR1 and CDR2 (germline): SGHRS, YFSETQ. V shed 6 bases and J 5 bases; nucleotides not matched to a gene: 4. CDR3: CASKQGANNSPLHF. DNA for the CDR3: TGCGCCAGCAAGCAGGGGGCGAATAATTCACCCCTCCACTTT.

The count of this clone is one. V usage is TRBV5-1 and J usage is TRBJ1-3; no reliable D call. Trimming pared 4 bases from V and 0 bases from J, leaving 11 bases between. Germline lookup yields CDR1 SGHRS and CDR2 YFSETQ. This CDR3 has 15 residues. The CDR3 DNA is TGCGCCAGCAGCCCAGGCGGGATCTCTGGAAACACCATATATTTT. Its protein product is CASSPGGISGNTIYF. Full variable domain (outside the CDR3, taken from reference TRBV5-1 and TRBJ1-3): KAGVTQTPRYLIKTRGQQVTLSCSPISGHRSVSWYQQTPGQGLQFLFEYFSETQRNKGNFPGRFSGRQFSNSRSEMNVSTLELGDSALYLCASSPGGISGNTIYFGEGSWLTVV.

The chain is built from TRBV5-1 and TRBJ1-6; 8 bases map to TRBD1. The junction had 3 bases not matched to a gene; V was cut back by 2 bases and J by 8 bases. The germline gives CDR1 SGHRS, CDR2 YFSETQ. The CDR3 totals 14 residues. CDR3 amino acids: CASSFGTGDSPLHF. CDR3 nucleotides: TGCGCCAGCAGCTTTGGGACAGGCGATTCACCCCTCCACTTT.

This clone was counted a few times. The sample carries other DNA sequences with the same CDR3. This chain joins TRBV5-1 and TRBJ1-1, with D possibly matching TRBD1 (6 bases). V was trimmed by 0 bases and J by 1 base, leaving 7 bases between them. The germline V gene encodes CDR1 SGHRS and CDR2 YFSETQ. This CDR3 has 14 residues. The CDR3 DNA sequence: TGCGCCAGCAGCTTGGACAGGGCGAACACTGAAGCTTTCTTT. As protein: CASSLDRANTEAFF.

The V call is TRBV7-9, the J call TRBJ2-2; D might be TRBD1 (5 bases). The CDR3 length is 14 residues. Deletions cut 1 base from V and 4 bases from J, with 7 bases between. Germline CDR1 is SEHNR and CDR2 is FQNEAQ (reference sequence). The CDR3 reads CASSLGGSTGELFF. As DNA, the CDR3 is TGTGCCAGCAGCTTAGGGGGCTCCACCGGGGAGCTGTTTTTT. Supplemented by reference TRBV7-9 and TRBJ2-2, the full variable domain reads DTGVSQNPRHKITKRGQNVTFRCDPISEHNRLYWYRQTLGQGPEFLTYFQNEAQLEKSRLLSDRFSAERPKGSFSTLEIQRTEQGDSAMYLCASSLGGSTGELFFGEGSRLTVL.

The V and J genes are TRBV27 and TRBJ1-2; no reliable D call. Trimming took 7 bases from V and 7 from J, leaving 13 bases between them. The germline V gene encodes CDR1 MNHEY and CDR2 SMNVEV (reference sequence). The length of the CDR3 is 12 residues. The DNA of the CDR3 is TGTGCCAGCAAAATCCAGTCTGGTGGCTACACCTTC. Protein sequence: CASKIQSGGYTF.

This chain connects TRBV4-1 to TRBJ2-7; TRBD1 is a possible D gene (5 bases). The V gene's germline CDR1 is MGHRA and CDR2 YSYEKL. V was clipped by 1 base and J by 5 bases, with 15 bases between them. This CDR3 has 15 residues. CDR3 amino acids: CASSQGRVLRDEQYF. In DNA form, the CDR3 reads TGCGCCAGCAGCCAAGGCCGGGTCCTCAGGGACGAGCAGTACTTC.

V gene TRBV7-9 combines with J gene TRBJ2-3; unclear D gene. Germline assignment: CDR1 SEHNR and CDR2 FQNEAQ (reference sequence). Trimming removed 1 base at V and 4 bases at J, with 9 bases between. CDR3 length equals 14 residues. CDR3 loop: CASSLGAGPDTQYF. In nucleotides, the CDR3 is TGTGCCAGCAGCTTAGGTGCTGGCCCAGATACGCAGTATTTT.

This clone has just one count. The J gene is TRBJ1-5, the V gene TRBV7-2, with D unresolved. Germline V gene sequence: CDR1 SGHTA, CDR2 FQGNSA. The CDR3 extends over 13 amino acids. Trimming cost V 5 bases and J 7 bases, with 12 bases left between them. CDR3 amino acids: CASSVWARQPQHF. The CDR3 DNA reads TGTGCCAGCAGCGTTTGGGCAAGGCAGCCCCAGCATTTT.

J is TRBJ2-2 and V is TRBV12-3 or TRBV12-4; no clear D. This CDR3 has 13 amino acids. V was cut by 3 bases and J by 5 bases, with 7 bases left in between. The CDR3 loop is CASSFLITGELFF. The CDR3 DNA sequence: TGTGCCAGCAGTTTCCTTATTACCGGGGAGCTGTTTTTT.

This clone was picked up one time. The chain has TRBV28 and TRBJ2-2; D possibly corresponds to TRBD2 (6 bases). From germline, CDR1 is MDHEN and CDR2 SYDVKM. The ends were cut back, 6 bases at V and 5 bases at J, with 13 bases in the middle. This CDR3 contains 14 residues. Here the CDR3 DNA reads TGTGCCAGCAGCCGGGACTGGGGGACCGGGGAGCTGTTTTTT. Translating gives CASSRDWGTGELFF.

With respect to this clone: A junction boundary mismatches the germline segment, possibly from a read error. This chain uses TRBV29-1 with TRBJ1-1; D gene ambiguous. Germline CDR1 is SQVTM and CDR2 is ANQGSEA. This CDR3 has 12 amino acids. The CDR3 region is CSVEVGSTEAFF. The CDR3 region has the DNA TGCAGCGTAGAAGTAGGGAGCACTGAAGCTTTCTTT.

This rearrangement joins TRBV29-1 to TRBJ2-6, with no clear D. V lost 5 bases, J lost 0 bases, and 5 bases lay in between. The CDR3 loop spans 13 amino acids. Germline CDR1 SQVTM, CDR2 ANQGSEA. CDR3 protein: CSVSSSGANVLTF. The CDR3 bases are TGCAGCGTTTCCAGCTCTGGGGCCAACGTCCTGACTTTC.

This sequence joins TRBV3-1 (or the pseudogene TRBV3-2) and TRBJ1-2; 8 bases map to TRBD1. The ends lost 5 bases at V and 4 bases at J; junction bases unmatched: 9. The CDR3 runs to 15 residues. Germline-derived CDR1 and CDR2 are LGHDT and YNNKEL (reference sequence). The CDR3 DNA reads as TGTGCCAGCAGCAAAACTCAGACAGGGGTCTATGGCTACACCTTC. Translating it yields CASSKTQTGVYGYTF.

The CDR3 DNA follows: TGTGCCAGCGGAACCGGCGGCTACGAGCAGTACTTC. Translation: CASGTGGYEQYF. This rearrangement joins TRBV19 to TRBJ2-7; D gene ambiguous. Germline values: CDR1 LNHDA, CDR2 SQIVND (reference sequence). The V gene lost 9 bases and the J gene lost 3 bases, with 12 bases spanning the gap. The CDR3 extends over 12 amino acids.

The chain couples TRBV5-1 to TRBJ2-3, with D possibly matching TRBD2 (5 bases). CDR1 SGHRS and CDR2 YFSETQ come from the germline V gene. The CDR3 has 15 residues. Trimming pared 3 bases from V and 4 bases from J, leaving 15 bases between. CDR3 region: CASSWTEGAPDTQYF. DNA of the CDR3: TGCGCCAGCAGCTGGACCGAGGGAGCGCCAGATACGCAGTATTTT.

The sample holds one count of this clone. The V and J genes are TRBV2 and TRBJ2-5; 9 nucleotides align to TRBD1. Per germline, CDR1 SNHLY and CDR2 FYNNEI. CDR3 length: 15 residues. The trim removed 6 bases at V and 2 bases at J, leaving 7 bases unmatched. Here the CDR3 DNA reads TGTGCCAGCAGCGGTTTGGACAGGGGTCAAGAGACCCAGTACTTC. Residues: CASSGLDRGQETQYF.

The chain joins TRBV27 to TRBJ2-7, with D possibly matching TRBD1 (5 bases). Looked up from germline, CDR1 is MNHEY and CDR2 is SMNVEV (reference sequence). The ends were cut back, 5 bases at V and 3 bases at J, with 11 bases in the middle. CDR3 length equals 13 residues. The DNA of the CDR3 is TGTGCCAGCAGTGTTCCAGGGCACTACGAGCAGTACTTC. Translating it yields CASSVPGHYEQYF.

In its sample, this clone was seen a few times. J is TRBJ2-7 and V is TRBV12-3 or TRBV12-4; a weak D match, TRBD2 (6 bases). CDR3 length: 12 amino acids. V gave up 4 bases and J gave up 4 bases, with 8 bases separating them. The CDR3 loop is CASSSGGYEQYF. CDR3 coding DNA: TGTGCCAGCAGTTCTGGAGGGTACGAGCAGTACTTC.

The gene calls are TRBV7-8 and TRBJ1-1; D uncertain. V dropped 1 base and J dropped 0 bases, with 6 bases sitting between them. Germline V gives CDR1 SGHVS, CDR2 FQNEAQ. This CDR3 has 14 residues. This chain's CDR3 is CASSLVTVNTEAFF. CDR3 nucleotide sequence: TGTGCCAGCAGCTTAGTTACGGTGAACACTGAAGCTTTCTTT.

This sequence joins TRBV27 and TRBJ2-1, with 9 bases aligning to TRBD2. Trimming removed 4 bases from V and 0 bases from J; junction bases left unmatched: 13. Germline values: CDR1 MNHEY, CDR2 SMNVEV (reference sequence). The CDR3 sequence is 19 residues long. This CDR3 is CASSSRTSEGKSSYNEQFF. The CDR3 coding sequence is TGTGCCAGCAGTTCCCGGACTAGCGAAGGAAAAAGCTCCTACAATGAGCAGTTCTTC.

This clone was seen a single time. The chain has TRBV27 and TRBJ2-1, with 14 bases matching TRBD2. Germline-derived CDR1 and CDR2 are MNHEY and SMNVEV (reference sequence). V trimming: 5 bases; J trimming: 10 bases; junction bases outside the gene matches: 7. This CDR3 comprises 15 residues. CDR3 sequence: CASSPGTSGGSEQFF. CDR3 DNA sequence: TGTGCCAGCAGTCCTGGGACTAGCGGGGGTAGCGAGCAGTTCTTC.